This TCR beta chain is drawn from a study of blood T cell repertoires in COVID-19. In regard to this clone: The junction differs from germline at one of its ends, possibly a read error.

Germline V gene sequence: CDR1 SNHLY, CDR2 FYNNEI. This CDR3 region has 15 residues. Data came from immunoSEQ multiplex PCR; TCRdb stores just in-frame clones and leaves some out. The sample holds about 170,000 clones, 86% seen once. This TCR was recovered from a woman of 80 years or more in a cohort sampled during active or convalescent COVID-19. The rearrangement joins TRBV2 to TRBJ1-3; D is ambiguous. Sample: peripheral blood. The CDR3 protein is CASSDPRRVLGILDF. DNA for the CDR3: TGTGCCAGCAGCGACCCGCGGAGGGTTTTGGGTATATTGGATTTT.